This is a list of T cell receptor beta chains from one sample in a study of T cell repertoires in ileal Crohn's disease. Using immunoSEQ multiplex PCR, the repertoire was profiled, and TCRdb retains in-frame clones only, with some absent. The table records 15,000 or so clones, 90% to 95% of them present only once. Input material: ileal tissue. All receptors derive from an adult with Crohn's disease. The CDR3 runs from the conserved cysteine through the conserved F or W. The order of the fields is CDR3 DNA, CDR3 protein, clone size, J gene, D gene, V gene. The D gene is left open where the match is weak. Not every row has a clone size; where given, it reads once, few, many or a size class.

CDR3 DNA: TGTGCCAGCAGTTACAATCCCCCACTCTTTAATGAAAAACTGTTTTTT
CDR3 protein: CASSYNPPLFNEKLFF
clone size: NA
J gene: TRBJ1-4
D gene: NA
V gene: TRBV6-5

CDR3 DNA: TGTGCCAGCACCCAACGGGGGGCCGGGGGCACTGAAGCTTTCTTT
CDR3 protein: CASTQRGAGGTEAFF
clone size: NA
J gene: TRBJ1-1
D gene: NA
V gene: TRBV11-1

CDR3 DNA: TGTGCCATCAGTGGGGAGGCTTCTGCGGGCTACACCTTC
CDR3 protein: CAISGEASAGYTF
clone size: NA
J gene: TRBJ1-2
D gene: NA
V gene: TRBV10-3

CDR3 DNA: TGCGCCAGCAGCCGTGGACAGGAGAACACCGGGGAGCTGTTTTTT
CDR3 protein: CASSRGQENTGELFF
clone size: NA
J gene: TRBJ2-2
D gene: TRBD1
V gene: TRBV5-1

CDR3 DNA: TGTGCCAGCAGCCCTACAGGCGGGGACAGCTTGCAAGAGACCCAGTACTTC
CDR3 protein: CASSPTGGDSLQETQYF
clone size: NA
J gene: TRBJ2-5
D gene: NA
V gene: TRBV7-3

CDR3 DNA: TGCGCCAGCAGCCCCAGACAGGTCTCCTACGAGCAGTACTTC
CDR3 protein: CASSPRQVSYEQYF
clone size: NA
J gene: TRBJ2-7
D gene: NA
V gene: TRBV4-1

CDR3 DNA: TGTGCCAGTAGTTCCACAGGGACGGAGAAACTGTTTTTT
CDR3 protein: CASSSTGTEKLFF
clone size: NA
J gene: TRBJ1-4
D gene: NA
V gene: TRBV19

CDR3 DNA: TGCGCCAGCACCCCGGGAGGGCAAGAAGCTTTCTTT
CDR3 protein: CASTPGGQEAFF
clone size: NA
J gene: TRBJ1-1
D gene: NA
V gene: TRBV10-2

CDR3 DNA: TGTGCCAGCAGCCCGGGTAGAAGCTCCTACGAGCAGTACTTC
CDR3 protein: CASSPGRSSYEQYF
clone size: NA
J gene: TRBJ2-7
D gene: NA
V gene: TRBV7-3

CDR3 DNA: TGTGCCAGCACCCCCCGGGAGGGGGCGACCCAGTACTTC
CDR3 protein: CASTPREGATQYF
clone size: NA
J gene: TRBJ2-5
D gene: NA
V gene: TRBV2

CDR3 DNA: TGTGCCAGCAGCCCTATAGGGACAGATTCCTACGAGCAGTACTTC
CDR3 protein: CASSPIGTDSYEQYF
clone size: NA
J gene: TRBJ2-7
D gene: TRBD1
V gene: TRBV7-3

CDR3 DNA: TGTGCCAGCAGCCCCCAGCCAGGCACCGGGGAGCTGTTTTTT
CDR3 protein: CASSPQPGTGELFF
clone size: NA
J gene: TRBJ2-2
D gene: NA
V gene: TRBV7-9

CDR3 DNA: TGCGCCAGCAGTGGGGCCCCCGGGACTAGCTCCAGGGAGCAGTACTTC
CDR3 protein: CASSGAPGTSSREQYF
clone size: NA
J gene: TRBJ2-5
D gene: TRBD2
V gene: TRBV10-2

CDR3 DNA: TGTGCCTGGAAGGTGGCAGGGGGCACTGAAGCTTTCTTT
CDR3 protein: CAWKVAGGTEAFF
clone size: NA
J gene: TRBJ1-1
D gene: TRBD1
V gene: TRBV30

CDR3 DNA: TGTGCCATCAGTGGTTCAGGGGGATACGAGCAGTACTTC
CDR3 protein: CAISGSGGYEQYF
clone size: NA
J gene: TRBJ2-7
D gene: TRBD1
V gene: TRBV10-3

CDR3 DNA: TGCGCCAGCAGCTTGGGACTAGCGGCCTCCACAGATACGCAGTATTTT
CDR3 protein: CASSLGLAASTDTQYF
clone size: NA
J gene: TRBJ2-3
D gene: TRBD2
V gene: TRBV5-1

CDR3 DNA: TGTGCCAGCAGCCTATATTCAAACAGGAACAATGAGCAGTTCTTC
CDR3 protein: CASSLYSNRNNEQFF
clone size: NA
J gene: TRBJ2-1
D gene: NA
V gene: TRBV9

CDR3 DNA: TGTGCCAGCAGTGGGACAGGGGGCAAGAATGGCTACACCTTC
CDR3 protein: CASSGTGGKNGYTF
clone size: few
J gene: TRBJ1-2
D gene: TRBD1
V gene: TRBV27

CDR3 DNA: TGTGCCAGCAGCTTAGGCGGGGGGGAGACCCAGTACTTC
CDR3 protein: CASSLGGGETQYF
clone size: NA
J gene: TRBJ2-5
D gene: TRBD2
V gene: TRBV7-9

CDR3 DNA: TGTGCCAGCAGCTCCCAAAGCGGCCCGGGGGGCTACACCTTC
CDR3 protein: CASSSQSGPGGYTF
clone size: NA
J gene: TRBJ1-2
D gene: NA
V gene: TRBV7-2

CDR3 DNA: TGCGCCAGCAGCTTGGGACAGATCATGAACACTGAAGCTTTCTTT
CDR3 protein: CASSLGQIMNTEAFF
clone size: once
J gene: TRBJ1-1
D gene: NA
V gene: TRBV5-1

CDR3 DNA: TGTGCCAGCGGGGGAGCAGGAGCTACCTACGAGCAGTACTTC
CDR3 protein: CASGGAGATYEQYF
clone size: NA
J gene: TRBJ2-7
D gene: TRBD2
V gene: TRBV10-3

CDR3 DNA: TGTGCCTGGAGTGTACTAGGTAGGGGGGAAGCTTTCTTT
CDR3 protein: CAWSVLGRGEAFF
clone size: few
J gene: TRBJ1-1
D gene: NA
V gene: TRBV30

CDR3 DNA: TGTGCCAGCAGCCCCGGGAGCGGGGGGGAAGACAATGAGCAGTTCTTC
CDR3 protein: CASSPGSGGEDNEQFF
clone size: NA
J gene: TRBJ2-1
D gene: TRBD2
V gene: TRBV7-9

CDR3 DNA: TGTGCCAGCAGCTTTGGCGGGGGGGCCTTAACCGGGGAGCTGTTTTTT
CDR3 protein: CASSFGGGALTGELFF
clone size: NA
J gene: TRBJ2-2
D gene: TRBD2
V gene: TRBV7-2

CDR3 DNA: TGTGCCAGCAGCCTTGGGCCCAGCACAGATACGCAGTATTTT
CDR3 protein: CASSLGPSTDTQYF
clone size: NA
J gene: TRBJ2-3
D gene: NA
V gene: TRBV7-2

CDR3 DNA: TGTGCCAGCAGCTTCGTCGGGGGGAATCAGCCCCAGCATTTT
CDR3 protein: CASSFVGGNQPQHF
clone size: NA
J gene: TRBJ1-5
D gene: NA
V gene: TRBV7-2

CDR3 DNA: TGTGCCAGCAGCTTGTCGGCCAGGTCAACTAATGAAAAACTGTTTTTT
CDR3 protein: CASSLSARSTNEKLFF
clone size: once
J gene: TRBJ1-4
D gene: NA
V gene: TRBV7-6

CDR3 DNA: TGCGCCAGCACCCCCGACTACTCTGGGGCCAACGTCCTGACTTTC
CDR3 protein: CASTPDYSGANVLTF
clone size: NA
J gene: TRBJ2-6
D gene: NA
V gene: TRBV5-1

CDR3 DNA: TGTGCCAGCAGTTACTCCCGACACCGGGGCTCCTACGAGCAGTACTTC
CDR3 protein: CASSYSRHRGSYEQYF
clone size: NA
J gene: TRBJ2-7
D gene: NA
V gene: TRBV6-7

CDR3 DNA: TGCGCCAGCAGCTTGGCCGGGACTCGCGAGCAGTACTTC
CDR3 protein: CASSLAGTREQYF
clone size: NA
J gene: TRBJ2-7
D gene: NA
V gene: TRBV5-1

CDR3 DNA: TGCGCCAGCAGTCAAACGGACAGGGACGAGCAGTTCTTC
CDR3 protein: CASSQTDRDEQFF
clone size: NA
J gene: TRBJ2-1
D gene: TRBD1
V gene: TRBV5-1

CDR3 DNA: TGTGCTAGTGGTCGGGGATCCGGGTTGGTGGGCTCACCCCTCCACTTT
CDR3 protein: CASGRGSGLVGSPLHF
clone size: once
J gene: TRBJ1-6
D gene: NA
V gene: TRBV12-5

CDR3 DNA: TGTGCCAGCAGCTCCGGGACTAGCGGGGGGAAGACCCAGTACTTC
CDR3 protein: CASSSGTSGGKTQYF
clone size: NA
J gene: TRBJ2-5
D gene: TRBD2
V gene: TRBV7-8

CDR3 DNA: TGTGCCAGCAGCTTGGGTGGCCAGGGTAAGGCAAAACTGTTTTTT
CDR3 protein: CASSLGGQGKAKLFF
clone size: once
J gene: TRBJ1-4
D gene: NA
V gene: TRBV5-6

CDR3 DNA: TGTGCCAGCAGTGAGACAGGGCTAAATGAGCAGTTCTTC
CDR3 protein: CASSETGLNEQFF
clone size: NA
J gene: TRBJ2-1
D gene: TRBD1
V gene: TRBV6-1

CDR3 DNA: TGTGCCATCACCACCGGGACAGGGAATGGCTACACCTTC
CDR3 protein: CAITTGTGNGYTF
clone size: NA
J gene: TRBJ1-2
D gene: TRBD1
V gene: TRBV10-3

CDR3 DNA: TGTGCCAGCAGCCGTCGGGATACCCGGTACTATGGCTACACCTTC
CDR3 protein: CASSRRDTRYYGYTF
clone size: NA
J gene: TRBJ1-2
D gene: NA
V gene: TRBV6-6

CDR3 DNA: TGTGCCAGCAGCTTAGCGGGGGGGAACACCGGGGAGCTGTTTTTT
CDR3 protein: CASSLAGGNTGELFF
clone size: NA
J gene: TRBJ2-2
D gene: NA
V gene: TRBV7-2

CDR3 DNA: TGTGCCAGCAGTTATGGGCAGGTGAACACTGAAGCTTTCTTT
CDR3 protein: CASSYGQVNTEAFF
clone size: NA
J gene: TRBJ1-1
D gene: NA
V gene: TRBV6-5

CDR3 DNA: TGTGCCAGCAGCTTGATGACAGGGGGCAACTATGGCTACACCTTC
CDR3 protein: CASSLMTGGNYGYTF
clone size: NA
J gene: TRBJ1-2
D gene: TRBD1
V gene: TRBV7-8

CDR3 DNA: TGTGCCAGCAGTTGGTCTGATAGTGGTCCGCGACAGGGGCCCAATGAGCAGTTCTTC
CDR3 protein: CASSWSDSGPRQGPNEQFF
clone size: NA
J gene: TRBJ2-1
D gene: TRBD1
V gene: TRBV2

CDR3 DNA: TGTGCCAGCAGCCCCCTCCCGGGACTAGCGGGGAACTCCTACGAGCAGTACTTC
CDR3 protein: CASSPLPGLAGNSYEQYF
clone size: NA
J gene: TRBJ2-7
D gene: TRBD2
V gene: TRBV7-2

CDR3 DNA: TGTGCCAGCAGTTACTCTTGGACAGGGGGGACTGAGCAGTTCTTC
CDR3 protein: CASSYSWTGGTEQFF
clone size: NA
J gene: TRBJ2-1
D gene: TRBD1
V gene: TRBV6-5

CDR3 DNA: TGTGCCAGTAGTGGAGGGAGGGAGAACCCCGATTCACCCCTCCACTTT
CDR3 protein: CASSGGRENPDSPLHF
clone size: NA
J gene: TRBJ1-6
D gene: NA
V gene: TRBV19

CDR3 DNA: TGTGCCAGCAGCGTACGGGGTGGTGAAAAACTGTTTTTT
CDR3 protein: CASSVRGGEKLFF
clone size: NA
J gene: TRBJ1-4
D gene: NA
V gene: TRBV7-9

CDR3 DNA: TGTGCCAGTAGGGCCGGACAGGGGCTCACAGATACGCAGTATTTT
CDR3 protein: CASRAGQGLTDTQYF
clone size: once
J gene: TRBJ2-3
D gene: TRBD1
V gene: TRBV19

CDR3 DNA: TGTGCCAGCAGTGACTCGGACCCGACAGAAGGTTCGAGCTCCTATAATTCACCCCTCCACTTT
CDR3 protein: CASSDSDPTEGSSSYNSPLHF
clone size: NA
J gene: TRBJ1-6
D gene: NA
V gene: TRBV6-4

CDR3 DNA: TGTGCCAGCAGCTGGGGCAGGGTTTACACTGAAGCTTTCTTT
CDR3 protein: CASSWGRVYTEAFF
clone size: NA
J gene: TRBJ1-1
D gene: NA
V gene: TRBV5-6

CDR3 DNA: TGTGCCAGCAGCCGACAGGGAAGGGATCAGCCCCAGCATTTT
CDR3 protein: CASSRQGRDQPQHF
clone size: NA
J gene: TRBJ1-5
D gene: TRBD1
V gene: TRBV5-5

CDR3 DNA: TGTGCCTGGAGTACAGGGGTCACAGATACGCAGTATTTT
CDR3 protein: CAWSTGVTDTQYF
clone size: NA
J gene: TRBJ2-3
D gene: TRBD1
V gene: TRBV30

CDR3 DNA: TGTGCCGTGTTAAGGCGGTCGGGAGAGACCCAGTACTTC
CDR3 protein: CAVLRRSGETQYF
clone size: NA
J gene: TRBJ2-5
D gene: NA
V gene: TRBV10-3

CDR3 DNA: TGCGCCAGCAGCCTTAGGACAGACTTGAACACTGAAGCTTTCTTT
CDR3 protein: CASSLRTDLNTEAFF
clone size: NA
J gene: TRBJ1-1
D gene: NA
V gene: TRBV5-1

CDR3 DNA: TGTGCCAGCTCACCCCAAGAGGGGGTATCTGGCTACACCTTC
CDR3 protein: CASSPQEGVSGYTF
clone size: NA
J gene: TRBJ1-2
D gene: NA
V gene: TRBV18

CDR3 DNA: TGTGCCAGCAGCTTAGGTACTAGCGGGGGTAACTACAATGAGCAGTTCTTC
CDR3 protein: CASSLGTSGGNYNEQFF
clone size: few
J gene: TRBJ2-1
D gene: TRBD2
V gene: TRBV11-2